This T cell receptor beta chain stems from a study of T cells expressing NK-cell markers. The overall study: According to the study, TCR beta repertoires originated from sorted CD3+CD56+NKG2C+, CD3+CD56+NKG2C- and CD3+CD56-NKG2C+ T cells. One of eight sequenced donors was HCMV-seronegative; the other seven were seropositive. Study-level findings and limits: Dominant NKG2C+ clonotypes made up about 1.0-7.0% of CD8+ T cells in 5 or 6 donors.

The CDR3 runs to 16 residues. Looked up from germline, CDR1 is SGHAT and CDR2 is FQNNGV. UMI-tagged 5'RACE template switching yielded the TCR beta cDNA. TCRdb re-called the 5' RACE reads and shows each CDR3 protein once, DNA omitted. This table holds about 380,000 distinct CDR3 sequences. Points on this clonotype: Antigen unknown.

The receptor was derived from a man between 18 and 69 years old in good health. This chain uses TRBV11-2 with TRBJ2-3; TCRdb names TRBD1, which stays unverified in the absence of DNA. The specimen was blood T cells: a sorted CD56 or NKG2C T cell subset, CD4+ or CD8+ T cells, or bulk PBMC T cells (not recorded which). This CDR3 reads CASSKGPGQARSTQYF.